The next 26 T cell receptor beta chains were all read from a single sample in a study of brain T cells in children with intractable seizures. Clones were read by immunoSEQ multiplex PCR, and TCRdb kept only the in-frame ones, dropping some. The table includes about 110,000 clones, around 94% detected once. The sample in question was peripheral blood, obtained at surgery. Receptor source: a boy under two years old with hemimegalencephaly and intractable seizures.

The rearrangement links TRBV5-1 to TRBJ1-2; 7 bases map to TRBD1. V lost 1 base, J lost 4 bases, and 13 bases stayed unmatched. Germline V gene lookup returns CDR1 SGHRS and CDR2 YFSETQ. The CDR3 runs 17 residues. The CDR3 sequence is CASSLPGQEGRFYGYTF. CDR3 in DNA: TGCGCCAGCAGCTTGCCTGGACAGGAAGGAAGGTTCTATGGCTACACCTTC.

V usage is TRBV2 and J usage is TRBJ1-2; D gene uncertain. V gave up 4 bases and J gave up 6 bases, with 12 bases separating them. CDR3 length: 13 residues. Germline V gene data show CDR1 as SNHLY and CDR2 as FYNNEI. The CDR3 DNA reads TGTGCCAGCAGTGTTCTGGGGAGCGATGGCTACACCTTC. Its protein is CASSVLGSDGYTF.

Written as DNA, the CDR3 is TGTGCCAGCAGCCAGGGGACTAGCGGCTACGAGCAGTACTTC. It specifies CASSQGTSGYEQYF. The V and J genes are TRBV3-1 (or the pseudogene TRBV3-2) and TRBJ2-7; 11 positions agree with TRBD2. The ends lost 3 bases at V and 3 bases at J; junction bases unmatched: 1. Germline CDR1 and CDR2: LGHDT and YNNKEL (reference sequence). This CDR3 is built from 14 residues.

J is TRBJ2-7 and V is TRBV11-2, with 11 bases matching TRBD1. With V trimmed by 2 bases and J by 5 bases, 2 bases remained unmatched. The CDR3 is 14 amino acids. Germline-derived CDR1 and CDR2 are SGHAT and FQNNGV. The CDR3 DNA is TGTGCCAGCAGCTTAAGGACAGGGGGCAACGAGCAGTACTTC. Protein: CASSLRTGGNEQYF.

CDR3 bases: TGTGCCAGCAGTGCCGGGGCCCTCCCGACGAGTGGCTACACCTTC. Translation: CASSAGALPTSGYTF. V gene TRBV2 combines with J gene TRBJ1-2, with D tentatively TRBD1 (5 bases). The CDR3 is made up of 15 amino acids. Trimming removed 4 bases from V and 7 bases from J, with 19 bases in between. CDR1 and CDR2 from the germline V gene are SNHLY and FYNNEI. Based on the CDR3 plus reference TRBV2 and TRBJ1-2, the full variable domain is EPEVTQTPSHQVTQMGQEVILRCVPISNHLYFYWYRQILGQKVEFLVSFYNNEISEKSEIFDDQFSVERPDGSNFTLKIRSTKLEDSAMYFCASSAGALPTSGYTFGSGTRLTVV.

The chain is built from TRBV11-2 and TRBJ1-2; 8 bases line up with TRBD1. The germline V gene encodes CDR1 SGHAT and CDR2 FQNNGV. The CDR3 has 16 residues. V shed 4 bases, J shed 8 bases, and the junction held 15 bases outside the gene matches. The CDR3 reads CASSSGQVIVKRGYTF. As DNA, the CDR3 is TGTGCCAGCAGCTCGGGACAGGTCATCGTTAAACGGGGCTACACCTTC.

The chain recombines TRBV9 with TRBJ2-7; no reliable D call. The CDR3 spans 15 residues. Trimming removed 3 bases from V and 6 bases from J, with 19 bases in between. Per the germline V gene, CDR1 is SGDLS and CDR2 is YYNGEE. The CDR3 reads CASSGLPVKSGEQYF. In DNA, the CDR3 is TGTGCCAGCAGCGGACTCCCGGTGAAGTCGGGCGAGCAGTACTTC. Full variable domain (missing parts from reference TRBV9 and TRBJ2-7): DSGVTQTPKHLITATGQRVTLRCSPRSGDLSVYWYQQSLDQGLQFLIQYYNGEERAKGNILERFSAQQFPDLHSELNLSSLELGDSALYFCASSGLPVKSGEQYFGPGTRLTVT.

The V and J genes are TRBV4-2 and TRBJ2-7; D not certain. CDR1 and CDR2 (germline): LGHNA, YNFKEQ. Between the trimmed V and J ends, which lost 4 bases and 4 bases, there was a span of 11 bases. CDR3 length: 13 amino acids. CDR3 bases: TGTGCCAGCAGCCCAACCTCGTCGTACGAGCAGTACTTC. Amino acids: CASSPTSSYEQYF.

CDR3 residues: CASTPRGNGNQPQHF. The CDR3 nucleotides are TGTGCCAGCACCCCCCGGGGGAATGGCAATCAGCCCCAGCATTTT. The chain employs TRBV28 and TRBJ1-5, with D possibly TRBD1 on 5 matching bases. Germline lookup yields CDR1 MDHEN and CDR2 SYDVKM. Trimming took off 7 bases at V and 2 bases at J, with 15 bases between the two ends. The CDR3 length is 15 residues.

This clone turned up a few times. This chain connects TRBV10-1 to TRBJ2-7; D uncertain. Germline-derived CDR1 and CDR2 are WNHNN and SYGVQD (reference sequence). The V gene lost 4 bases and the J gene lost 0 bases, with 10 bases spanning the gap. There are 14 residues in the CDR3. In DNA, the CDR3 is TGCGCCAGCAGTGGAAAGAAAGGCTCCTACGAGCAGTACTTC. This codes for CASSGKKGSYEQYF.

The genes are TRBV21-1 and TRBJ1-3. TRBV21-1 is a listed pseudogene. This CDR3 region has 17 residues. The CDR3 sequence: CASSKVIWTPGGNTIYF. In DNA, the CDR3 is TGTGCCAGCAGCAAAGTTATCTGGACTCCGGGGGGAAACACCATATATTTT.

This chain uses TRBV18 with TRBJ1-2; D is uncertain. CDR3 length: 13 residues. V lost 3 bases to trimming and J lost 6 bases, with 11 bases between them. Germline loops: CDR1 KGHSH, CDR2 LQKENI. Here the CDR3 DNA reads TGTGCCAGCTCACCGAATCGTCCAGATGGCTACACCTTC. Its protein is CASSPNRPDGYTF. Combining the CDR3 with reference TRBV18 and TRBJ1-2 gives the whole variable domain NAGVMQNPRHLVRRRGQEARLRCSPMKGHSHVYWYRQLPEEGLKFMVYLQKENIIDESGMPKERFSAEFPKEGPSILRIQQVVRGDSAAYFCASSPNRPDGYTFGSGTRLTVV.

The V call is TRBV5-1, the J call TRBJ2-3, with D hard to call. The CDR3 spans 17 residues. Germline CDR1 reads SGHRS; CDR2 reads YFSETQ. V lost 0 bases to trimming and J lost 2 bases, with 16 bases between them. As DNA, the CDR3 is TGCGCCAGCAGCTTGGTAGGCCGGGCCCGGACCACAGATACGCAGTATTTT. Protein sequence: CASSLVGRARTTDTQYF.

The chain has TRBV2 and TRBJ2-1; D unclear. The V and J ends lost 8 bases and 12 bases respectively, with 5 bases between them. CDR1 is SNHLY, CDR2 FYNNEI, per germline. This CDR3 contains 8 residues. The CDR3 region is CASSSQFF. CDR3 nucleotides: TGTGCCAGCTCCTCGCAGTTCTTC. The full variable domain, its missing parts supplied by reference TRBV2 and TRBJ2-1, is EPEVTQTPSHQVTQMGQEVILRCVPISNHLYFYWYRQILGQKVEFLVSFYNNEISEKSEIFDDQFSVERPDGSNFTLKIRSTKLEDSAMYFCASSSQFFGPGTRLTVL.

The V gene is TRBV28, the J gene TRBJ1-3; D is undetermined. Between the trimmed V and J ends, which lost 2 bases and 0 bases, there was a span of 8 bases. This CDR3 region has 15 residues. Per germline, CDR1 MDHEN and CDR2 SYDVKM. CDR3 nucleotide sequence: TGTGCCAGCAGTTTACTCGGGGACTCTGGAAACACCATATATTTT. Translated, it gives CASSLLGDSGNTIYF.

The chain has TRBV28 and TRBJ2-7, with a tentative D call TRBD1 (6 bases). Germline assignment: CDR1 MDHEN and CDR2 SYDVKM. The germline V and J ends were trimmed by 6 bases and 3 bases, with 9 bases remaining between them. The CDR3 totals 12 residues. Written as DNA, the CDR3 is TGTGCCAGCAGCAAGGGGGTCTACGAGCAGTACTTC. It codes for CASSKGVYEQYF.

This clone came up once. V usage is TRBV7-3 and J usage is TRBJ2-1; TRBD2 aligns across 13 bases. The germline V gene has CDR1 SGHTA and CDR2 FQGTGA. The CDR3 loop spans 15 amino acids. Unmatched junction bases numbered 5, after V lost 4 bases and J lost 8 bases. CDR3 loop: CASSWTSGSGDEQFF. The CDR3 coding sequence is TGTGCCAGCAGCTGGACTAGCGGGAGCGGGGATGAGCAGTTCTTC. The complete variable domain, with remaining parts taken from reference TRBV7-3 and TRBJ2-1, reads GAGVSQTPSNKVTEKGKYVELRCDPISGHTALYWYRQSLGQGPEFLIYFQGTGAADDSGLPNDRFFAVRPEGSVSTLKIQRTERGDSAVYLCASSWTSGSGDEQFFGPGTRLTVL.

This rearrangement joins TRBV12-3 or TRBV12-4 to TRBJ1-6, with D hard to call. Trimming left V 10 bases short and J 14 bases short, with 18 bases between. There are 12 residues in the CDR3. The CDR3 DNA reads TGTGCCACCTCAGGAGACGTTAGGGCCCTCCACTTT. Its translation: CATSGDVRALHF.

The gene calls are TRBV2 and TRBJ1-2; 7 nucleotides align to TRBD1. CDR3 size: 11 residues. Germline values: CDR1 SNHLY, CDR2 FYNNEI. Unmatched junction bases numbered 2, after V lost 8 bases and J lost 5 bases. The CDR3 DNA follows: TGTGCCAGCGGGACAGAATATGGCTACACCTTC. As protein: CASGTEYGYTF.

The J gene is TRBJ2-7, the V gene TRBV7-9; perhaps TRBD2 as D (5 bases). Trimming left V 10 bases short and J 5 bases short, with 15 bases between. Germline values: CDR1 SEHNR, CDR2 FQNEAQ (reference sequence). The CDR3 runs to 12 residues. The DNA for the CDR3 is TGTGCCATCCTTAAAGGGAGTCACGAGCAGTACTTC. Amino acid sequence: CAILKGSHEQYF.

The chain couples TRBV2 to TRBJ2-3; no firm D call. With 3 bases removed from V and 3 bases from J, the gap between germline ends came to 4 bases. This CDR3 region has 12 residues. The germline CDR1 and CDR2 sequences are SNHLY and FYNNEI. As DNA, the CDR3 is TGTGCCAGCAGTGAGGTGACAGATACGCAGTATTTT. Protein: CASSEVTDTQYF.

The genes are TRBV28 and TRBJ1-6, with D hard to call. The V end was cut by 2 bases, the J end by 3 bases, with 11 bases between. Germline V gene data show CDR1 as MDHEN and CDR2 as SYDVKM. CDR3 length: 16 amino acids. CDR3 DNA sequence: TGTGCCAGCAGTTTAGTGGGAGGATTCTATAATTCACCCCTCCACTTT. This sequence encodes CASSLVGGFYNSPLHF.

The CDR3 nucleotides read TGTGCCTGGAGGCTAGCGGGAGACTACGAGCAGTACTTC. It encodes CAWRLAGDYEQYF. V gene TRBV30 combines with J gene TRBJ2-7; TRBD2 matches 10 bases. The CDR3 spans 13 residues. Per the germline V gene, CDR1 is GTSNPN and CDR2 is SVGIG (reference sequence). J was trimmed by 3 bases and V by 3 bases; bases with no gene match: 2.

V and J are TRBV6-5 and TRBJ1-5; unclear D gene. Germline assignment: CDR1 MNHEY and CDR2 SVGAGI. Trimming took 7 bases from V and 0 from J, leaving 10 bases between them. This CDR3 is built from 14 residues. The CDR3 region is CASTEGISNQPQHF. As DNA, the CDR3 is TGTGCCAGCACCGAAGGGATTAGCAATCAGCCCCAGCATTTT.

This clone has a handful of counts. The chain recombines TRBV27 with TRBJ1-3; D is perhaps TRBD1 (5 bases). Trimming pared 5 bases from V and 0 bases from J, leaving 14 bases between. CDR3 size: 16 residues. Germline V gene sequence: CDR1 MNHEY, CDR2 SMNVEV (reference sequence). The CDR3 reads CASSPTVGTSGNTIYF. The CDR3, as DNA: TGTGCCAGCAGTCCTACCGTAGGGACCTCTGGAAACACCATATATTTT.

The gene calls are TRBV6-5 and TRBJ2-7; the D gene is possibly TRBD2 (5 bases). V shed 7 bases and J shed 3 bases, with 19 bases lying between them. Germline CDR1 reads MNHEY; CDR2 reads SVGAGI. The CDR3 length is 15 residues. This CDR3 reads CASNQGPGSVYEQYF. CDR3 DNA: TGTGCCAGCAACCAAGGGCCGGGGTCGGTCTACGAGCAGTACTTC.